These 10 T cell receptor beta chains came from one sample sequenced in a study of blood T cell repertoires in COVID-19. The protocol was immunoSEQ multiplex PCR, while the TCRdb copy is restricted to in-frame clones and leaves out a portion. The table records 25,000 to 35,000 clones, more than 90% of them present only once. Sequenced: peripheral blood. The origin of the receptors is a human donor in a cohort sampled during active COVID-19.

Concerning this clone itself: The junction departs from germline at one end; a sequencing error may be responsible. The rearrangement links TRBV29-1 to TRBJ2-7; TRBD2 is a possible D gene (5 bases). The germline CDR1 and CDR2 sequences are SQVTM and ANQGSEA. CDR3 size: 13 residues. The CDR3 loop reads CSVEAGDSYEQYF. The CDR3 DNA is TGCAGCGTCGAAGCCGGGGACTCCTACGAGCAGTACTTC.

The genes are TRBV18 and TRBJ2-5, with a possible D match to TRBD2 (5 bases). V was cut by 2 bases and J by 2 bases, with 12 bases left in between. Germline V CDR1 and CDR2: KGHSH, LQKENI. The CDR3 is 15 amino acids. In nucleotides, the CDR3 is TGTGCCAGCTCACCAGGTGGGCTAGCTCAAGAGACCCAGTACTTC. This translates into CASSPGGLAQETQYF.

The rearrangement links TRBV11-2 to TRBJ2-1; D is perhaps TRBD2 (6 bases). The length of the CDR3 is 16 residues. Deletions cut 3 bases from V and 0 bases from J, with 12 bases between. The germline gives CDR1 SGHAT, CDR2 FQNNGV. The CDR3 nucleotides read TGTGCCAGCAGCTTTGTTAGCGGAAGCTCCTACAATGAGCAGTTCTTC. Protein: CASSFVSGSSYNEQFF.

The rearrangement uses TRBV5-1 and TRBJ1-1; no clear D gene. The CDR3 runs to 13 residues. The germline gives CDR1 SGHRS, CDR2 YFSETQ. Trimming pared 4 bases from V and 6 bases from J, leaving 13 bases between. For the CDR3, the DNA is TGCGCCAGCAGCACCTGGACGGGGTCTGAAGCTTTCTTT. Translation gives CASSTWTGSEAFF.

The V gene is TRBV15, the J gene TRBJ2-1, with TRBD1 matching over 9 bases. The length of the CDR3 is 16 residues. With V trimmed by 0 bases and J by 3 bases, 3 bases remained unmatched. Germline CDR1 and CDR2: LNHNV and YYDKDF (reference sequence). DNA of the CDR3: TGTGCCACCAGCAGAGATTGGGGACAGGGCTACAATGAGCAGTTCTTC. Protein: CATSRDWGQGYNEQFF.

As for this clone: A read error may produce the germline difference seen at one junction end. V and J are TRBV28 and TRBJ2-7; D might be TRBD2 (6 bases). Germline V gives CDR1 MDHEN, CDR2 SYDVKM. This CDR3 has 11 residues. Written as DNA, the CDR3 is TGTGCCAGCAACACGGGGAGGTTATCGCACTTC. This codes for CASNTGRLSHF.

The chain carries TRBV29-1 and TRBJ2-1; 9 bases agree with TRBD2. V lost 3 bases and J lost 3; bases outside the gene matches: 9. CDR1 SQVTM and CDR2 ANQGSEA come from the germline V gene. This CDR3 is built from 16 residues. This chain's CDR3 is CSVDHSGSYLYNEQFF. The DNA of the CDR3 is TGCAGCGTTGATCATAGCGGGAGTTACCTCTACAATGAGCAGTTCTTC.

The chain has TRBV5-6 and TRBJ1-1; D call uncertain. The germline V gene encodes CDR1 SGHDT and CDR2 YYEEEE. This CDR3 contains 11 residues. The V and J ends lost 0 bases and 9 bases respectively, with 6 bases between them. CDR3 nucleotides: TGTGCCAGCAGCTTGGGACACCAAGCTTTCTTT. Protein product: CASSLGHQAFF. Supplemented by reference TRBV5-6 and TRBJ1-1, the full variable domain reads DAGVTQSPTHLIKTRGQQVTLRCSPKSGHDTVSWYQQALGQGPQFIFQYYEEEERQRGNFPDRFSGHQFPNYSSELNVNALLLGDSALYLCASSLGHQAFFGQGTRLTVV.

The rearrangement joins TRBV11-2 to TRBJ2-7; TRBD1 is a possible D gene (6 bases). The CDR3 consists of 14 residues. V lost 3 bases and J 5 bases, leaving 14 bases between the germline ends. CDR1 is SGHAT, CDR2 FQNNGV, per germline. CDR3 amino acids: CASSLGTISHEQYF. The CDR3 nucleotides are TGTGCCAGCAGCTTGGGGACAATTTCCCACGAGCAGTACTTC.

The CDR3 DNA reads as TGTGCCAGCAGTCAAGTAGGAGCGACTAGCGGGGAGTACAATGAGCAGTTCTTC. This sequence encodes CASSQVGATSGEYNEQFF. The rearrangement uses TRBV28 and TRBJ2-1; 11 bases are a match to TRBD2. This CDR3 contains 18 residues. Trimming took 5 bases from V and 4 from J; bases not matched to a gene: 13. CDR1 is MDHEN, CDR2 SYDVKM, per germline.